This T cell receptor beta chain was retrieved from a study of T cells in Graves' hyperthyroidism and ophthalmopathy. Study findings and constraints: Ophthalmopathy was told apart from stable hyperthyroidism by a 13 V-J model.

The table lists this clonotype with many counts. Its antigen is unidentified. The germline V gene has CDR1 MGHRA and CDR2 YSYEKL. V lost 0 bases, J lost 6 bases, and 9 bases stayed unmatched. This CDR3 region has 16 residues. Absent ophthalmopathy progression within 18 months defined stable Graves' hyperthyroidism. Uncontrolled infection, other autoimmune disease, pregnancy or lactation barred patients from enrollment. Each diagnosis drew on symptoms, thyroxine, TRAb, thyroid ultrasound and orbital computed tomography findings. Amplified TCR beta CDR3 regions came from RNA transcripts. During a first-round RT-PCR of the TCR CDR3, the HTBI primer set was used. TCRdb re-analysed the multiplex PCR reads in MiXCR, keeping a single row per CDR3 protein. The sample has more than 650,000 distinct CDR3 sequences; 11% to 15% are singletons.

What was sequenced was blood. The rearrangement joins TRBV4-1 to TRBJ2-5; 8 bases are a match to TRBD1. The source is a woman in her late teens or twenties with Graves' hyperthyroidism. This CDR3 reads CASSQDEPGGEQTQYF. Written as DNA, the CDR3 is TGCGCCAGCAGCCAAGATGAGCCAGGGGGCGAACAGACCCAGTACTTC.